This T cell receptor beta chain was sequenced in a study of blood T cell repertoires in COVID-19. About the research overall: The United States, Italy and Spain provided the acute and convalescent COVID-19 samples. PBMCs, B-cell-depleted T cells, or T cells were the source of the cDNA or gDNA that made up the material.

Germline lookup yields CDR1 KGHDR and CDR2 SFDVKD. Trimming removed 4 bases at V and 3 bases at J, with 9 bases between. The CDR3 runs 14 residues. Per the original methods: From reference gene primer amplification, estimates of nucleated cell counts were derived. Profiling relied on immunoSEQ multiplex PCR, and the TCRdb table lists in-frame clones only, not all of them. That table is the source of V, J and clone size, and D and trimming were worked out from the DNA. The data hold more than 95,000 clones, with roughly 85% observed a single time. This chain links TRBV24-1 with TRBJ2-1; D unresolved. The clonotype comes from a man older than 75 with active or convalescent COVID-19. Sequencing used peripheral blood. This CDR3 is CATSDPRVYNEQFF. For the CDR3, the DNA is TGTGCCACCAGTGACCCCCGTGTCTACAATGAGCAGTTCTTC.